This entry lists 21 T cell receptor beta chains sequenced from one sample in a study of cytomegalovirus exposure and HLA in healthy donors. Primers: 60 Vbeta forward and 13 Jbeta reverse. This table comes from immunoSEQ multiplex PCR, and its TCRdb copy is limited to in-frame clones, with some not included. The repertoire consists of about 200,000 clones, with 70% to 80% occurring once and the leading ten covering 3.5% to 5%. Sequenced: PBMCs. Source of these receptors: a woman in her 30s in good health and CMV-seropositive.

The CDR3 region is CASSLTVSGSYEQYF. As DNA, the CDR3 is TGTGCCAGCAGCTTAACCGTTAGCGGGAGCTACGAGCAGTACTTC. The chain joins TRBV7-2 to TRBJ2-7; 9 bases fit TRBD2. The CDR3 has 15 residues. Germline V gene lookup returns CDR1 SGHTA and CDR2 FQGNSA. Trimming took 2 bases from V and 3 from J; bases not matched to a gene: 5.

This chain links TRBV7-2 with TRBJ2-4; maybe TRBD2 (5 bases). V was trimmed by 5 bases and J by 0 bases, leaving 11 bases between them. Germline values: CDR1 SGHTA, CDR2 FQGNSA. The CDR3 totals 15 residues. In DNA, the CDR3 is TGTGCCAGCAGCGGGCATGGACTAGCCAAAAACATTCAGTACTTC. Protein sequence: CASSGHGLAKNIQYF. Full variable domain (rest looked up from reference TRBV7-2 and TRBJ2-4): GAGVSQSPSNKVTEKGKDVELRCDPISGHTALYWYRQSLGQGLEFLIYFQGNSAPDKSGLPSDRFSAERTGGSVSTLTIQRTQQEDSAVYLCASSGHGLAKNIQYFGAGTRLSVL.

The rearrangement links TRBV7-9 to TRBJ2-7; no reliable D call. Germline V CDR1 and CDR2: SEHNR, FQNEAQ (reference sequence). This CDR3 has 13 residues. The ends were cut back, 5 bases at V and 4 bases at J, with 12 bases in the middle. The chain's CDR3 is CASSPVRHYEQYF. In DNA, the CDR3 is TGTGCCAGCAGCCCCGTGAGGCATTACGAGCAGTACTTC.

The rearrangement links TRBV5-8 to TRBJ2-7, with TRBD1 identical over 7 bases. From germline, CDR1 is SGHTS and CDR2 YDEGEE. The CDR3 sequence is 13 residues long. V shed 5 bases, J shed 4 bases, and the junction held 6 bases outside the gene matches. CDR3 amino acids: CASRDRDLYEQYF. The DNA for the CDR3 is TGTGCCAGCAGAGACAGGGACCTATACGAGCAGTACTTC.

The J gene is TRBJ1-2, the V gene TRBV10-2; 9 nucleotides match TRBD1. The length of the CDR3 is 16 residues. V lost 6 bases, J lost 5 bases, and 13 bases stayed unmatched. CDR1 WSHSY and CDR2 SAAADI come from the germline V gene. The DNA of the CDR3 is TGCGCCAGCAGCGAACAACCCACGGGACAGGGTTATGGCTACACCTTC. Translating it yields CASSEQPTGQGYGYTF.

The sample holds a few counts of this clone. The chain carries TRBV7-9 and TRBJ1-4; 7 bases match TRBD1. Germline V gene data show CDR1 as SEHNR and CDR2 as FQNEAQ (reference sequence). V was pared by 5 bases and J by 8 bases, with 2 bases of the junction left unmatched. The CDR3 loop spans 12 amino acids. The CDR3 nucleotides are TGTGCCAGCAGCGAGACAGGGGAAAAACTGTTTTTT. Translating gives CASSETGEKLFF.

This clone was detected a few times. This CDR3 reads CASSSLERTVFGEQYF. For the CDR3, the DNA is TGTGCCAGCAGCTCCCTCGAGCGGACGGTCTTCGGCGAGCAGTACTTC. The J gene is TRBJ2-7, the V gene TRBV2, with D possibly being TRBD2 (5 bases). CDR1 is SNHLY and CDR2 is FYNNEI in the germline V gene. The V end was cut by 6 bases, the J end by 6 bases, with 24 bases between. This CDR3 is 16 amino acids long.

The J gene is TRBJ2-1, the V gene TRBV5-8, with 7 bases matching TRBD2. Unmatched junction bases numbered 5, after V lost 4 bases and J lost 10 bases. The V gene's germline CDR1 is SGHTS and CDR2 YDEGEE. The CDR3 is 12 amino acids. The CDR3 loop reads CASSPKAGEQFF. The CDR3 region has the DNA TGTGCCAGCAGCCCAAAAGCGGGAGAGCAGTTCTTC.

J is TRBJ1-4 and V is TRBV19; TRBD1 agrees at 8 bases. Germline trimming cut 4 bases from V and 8 bases from J; bases unmatched to any gene: 6. The CDR3 covers 14 residues. In germline, CDR1 is LNHDA, CDR2 SQIVND (reference sequence). The DNA for the CDR3 is TGTGCCAGTAGTACCCAGGGGGCGCAGGAAAAACTGTTTTTT. It specifies CASSTQGAQEKLFF.

V is TRBV18 and J is TRBJ1-2, with D perhaps matching TRBD1 (6 bases). Deletions cut 3 bases from V and 8 bases from J, with 13 bases between. Germline assignment: CDR1 KGHSH and CDR2 LQKENI. The CDR3 extends over 13 amino acids. The CDR3 sequence is CASSPAGAGGYTF. CDR3 sequence (DNA): TGTGCCAGCTCACCTGCGGGGGCTGGGGGCTACACCTTC.

J is TRBJ1-1 and V is TRBV25-1; no reliable D call. The CDR3 runs 12 residues. Trimming removed 3 bases at V and 5 bases at J, with 7 bases between. Germline V gives CDR1 MGHDK, CDR2 SYGVNS. The CDR3 coding sequence is TGTGCCAGCAGTGATACGGGTACTGAAGCTTTCTTT. This encodes CASSDTGTEAFF.

This clone showed up just a few times. The J gene is TRBJ2-3, the V gene TRBV7-8; TRBD1 matches at 9 bases. V lost 4 bases and J lost 2; bases outside the gene matches: 7. Germline assignment: CDR1 SGHVS and CDR2 FQNEAQ. The CDR3 sequence is 16 residues long. The CDR3 DNA follows: TGTGCCAGCAGCTCCTACAGGGGGCGCGACACAGATACGCAGTATTTT. Residues: CASSSYRGRDTDTQYF.

The rearrangement joins TRBV11-3 to TRBJ2-6; a weak D match, TRBD2 (6 bases). The V and J ends lost 7 bases and 2 bases respectively, with 12 bases between them. The CDR3 is 15 residues long. The germline V gene encodes CDR1 SGHNT and CDR2 YENEEA. The CDR3 protein is CASTHWGAGANVLTF. CDR3 DNA sequence: TGTGCCAGCACCCACTGGGGGGCTGGGGCCAACGTCCTGACTTTC.

The rearrangement uses TRBV4-1 and TRBJ1-2, with 7 nucleotides matching TRBD1. Trimming removed 2 bases from V and 2 bases from J; junction bases left unmatched: 8. This CDR3 has 16 residues. Germline CDR1 reads MGHRA; CDR2 reads YSYEKL. The CDR3 loop reads CASSQPDRARNYGYTF. CDR3 bases: TGCGCCAGCAGCCAACCCGACAGGGCCCGAAACTATGGCTACACCTTC.

This chain joins TRBV6-5 and TRBJ2-6, with unresolved D. There are 16 residues in the CDR3. Germline assignment: CDR1 MNHEY and CDR2 SVGAGI. The V gene lost 0 bases and the J gene lost 4 bases, with 10 bases spanning the gap. The CDR3 reads CASSYSYSIGANVLTF. The CDR3 DNA is TGTGCCAGCAGTTACTCGTACAGTATCGGGGCCAACGTCCTGACTTTC.

The chain joins TRBV6-5 to TRBJ1-3; D gene uncertain. Germline V gene lookup returns CDR1 MNHEY and CDR2 SVGAGI. The CDR3 is 11 residues long. The V and J ends lost 8 bases and 6 bases respectively, with 8 bases between them. In DNA form, the CDR3 reads TGTGCCAGCTGGCGGGAAAACACCATATATTTT. Its translation is CASWRENTIYF.

Note on this clone: Because the CDR3's place on the DNA is in doubt, the DNA is left out and the CDR3 is given as listed by TCRdb. The chain links TRBV7-9 to TRBJ2-1; the tabulated D call, TRBD1, remains unverified against the DNA. The length of the CDR3 is 14 amino acids, counting both ends. Germline V CDR1 and CDR2: SEHNR, FQNEAQ (reference sequence). The CDR3 loop is CASSLFGTGNIEFF.

The chain uses TRBV29-1 and TRBJ1-1, with D perhaps TRBD1 (5 bases). There are 13 residues in the CDR3. V was trimmed by 5 bases and J by 0 bases, leaving 10 bases between them. CDR1 SQVTM and CDR2 ANQGSEA come from the germline V gene. CDR3 coding DNA: TGCAGCGTTCGGTTGACAGTGAACACTGAAGCTTTCTTT. It codes for CSVRLTVNTEAFF. Drawing the rest from reference TRBV29-1 and TRBJ1-1, the complete variable domain is SAVISQKPSRDICQRGTSLTIQCQVDSQVTMMFWYRQQPGQSLTLIATANQGSEATYESGFVIDKFPISRPNLTFSTLTVSNMSPEDSSIYLCSVRLTVNTEAFFGQGTRLTVV.

The chain is built from TRBV7-6 and TRBJ2-5, with 7 bases identical to TRBD2. The CDR3 length is 14 residues. V trimming: 3 bases; J trimming: 7 bases; junction bases outside the gene matches: 8. Germline values: CDR1 SGHVS, CDR2 FNYEAQ. In nucleotides, the CDR3 is TGTGCCAGCAGCTTCTTGACTAGCTCTGGGACCCAGTACTTC. This codes for CASSFLTSSGTQYF.

The chain has TRBV7-6 and TRBJ2-2; maybe TRBD2 (5 bases). V was cut by 8 bases and J by 1 base, with 11 bases left in between. The CDR3 covers 14 residues. Per germline, CDR1 SGHVS and CDR2 FNYEAQ. The CDR3 bases are TGTGCCAGCTCGCTCCGGGGGAACACCGGGGAGCTGTTTTTT. Its protein is CASSLRGNTGELFF.

The chain couples TRBV10-2 to TRBJ2-3; TRBD2 agrees at 13 bases. CDR3 length: 16 amino acids. J gave up 2 bases and V 5 bases, and 4 bases lay outside the gene matches. CDR1 and CDR2 from the germline V gene are WSHSY and SAAADI. The CDR3 region has the DNA TGCGCCAGCAGTCGACTAGCGGGGGGTAACACAGATACGCAGTATTTT. This gives the protein CASSRLAGGNTDTQYF.